Following are 27 T cell receptor beta chains from one sample sequenced in a study of blood T cell repertoires in COVID-19. Using immunoSEQ multiplex PCR, the repertoire was profiled, and TCRdb retains in-frame clones only, with some absent. In the table there are 52,000 or so clones, about nine tenths of which are singletons. The specimen sequenced was peripheral blood. Receptors were obtained from a human donor in a cohort sampled during active COVID-19.

The gene calls are TRBV6-6 and TRBJ1-5; 7 positions match TRBD1. The CDR3 is made up of 14 amino acids. Germline V gene data show CDR1 as MNHNY and CDR2 as SVGAGI (reference sequence). With V trimmed by 6 bases and J by 1 base, 3 bases remained unmatched. The CDR3 region has the DNA TGTGCCAGCAGGCCACAGGGGAGCAATCAGCCCCAGCATTTT. It codes for CASRPQGSNQPQHF.

The chain combines TRBV3-1 (or the pseudogene TRBV3-2) with TRBJ2-7; 13 nucleotides line up with TRBD2. The CDR3 spans 17 residues. V lost 4 bases to trimming and J lost 6 bases; unmatched junction nucleotides: 12. In germline, CDR1 is LGHDT, CDR2 YNNKEL (reference sequence). CDR3: CASSLRTSGSSEGEQYF. DNA for the CDR3: TGTGCCAGCAGCCTTCGGACTAGCGGGAGCAGCGAAGGCGAGCAGTACTTC.

The genes are TRBV11-2 and TRBJ2-3; possible D gene TRBD1, 6 bases. Trimming shortened V by 5 bases and J by 0 bases, and 15 bases separated the two germline ends. Germline V gene lookup returns CDR1 SGHAT and CDR2 FQNNGV. The CDR3 loop spans 16 amino acids. As DNA, the CDR3 is TGTGCCAGCAGCCATCGGACAGATGCTAGCACAGATACGCAGTATTTT. This sequence encodes CASSHRTDASTDTQYF.

V gene TRBV5-1 combines with J gene TRBJ1-2; tentative D call: TRBD1 (6 bases). The length of the CDR3 is 14 residues. Germline CDR1 SGHRS, CDR2 YFSETQ. V lost 0 bases, J lost 4 bases, and 10 bases lay in between. CDR3 coding DNA: TGCGCCAGCAGCTTGGGTCAGGGGACCTATGGCTACACCTTC. Amino acids: CASSLGQGTYGYTF.

The chain links TRBV6-5 to TRBJ1-2, with D tentatively TRBD1 (5 bases). CDR1 and CDR2 (germline): MNHEY, SVGAGI. The CDR3 consists of 13 residues. Trimming removed 6 bases from V and 7 bases from J, with 15 bases in between. The CDR3 DNA is TGTGCCAGCAGGCGTGATGGGGCGCGTGGCTACACCTTC. Residues: CASRRDGARGYTF.

The rearrangement joins TRBV21-1 to TRBJ2-2; TRBD1, as called in the table, went unchecked against the DNA. TRBV21-1 is a known pseudogene. The CDR3 runs to 16 residues. CDR3 sequence (DNA): TGTGCCAGCAGCAGAGAACAGGGGGCGCACACCGGGGAGCTGTTTTTT. Translating gives CASSREQGAHTGELFF.

In nucleotides, the CDR3 is TGTGCCAGCAGTTATTGGGCTACGGGACAAGAGACCCAGTACTTC. Its translation is CASSYWATGQETQYF. V and J are TRBV6-2 or TRBV6-3 and TRBJ2-5, with D perhaps matching TRBD2 (5 bases). CDR3 length: 15 residues. CDR1 is MNHEY and CDR2 is SVGEGT in the germline V gene. Between the trimmed V and J ends, which lost 3 bases and 2 bases, there was a span of 13 bases.

The V and J genes are TRBV12-3 or TRBV12-4 and TRBJ2-2, with D unclear. The CDR3 covers 12 residues. V was trimmed by 6 bases and J by 1 base, leaving 3 bases between them. CDR3 amino acids: CASSMNTGELFF. Written as DNA, the CDR3 is TGTGCCAGCAGCATGAACACCGGGGAGCTGTTTTTT.

V gene TRBV6-4 combines with J gene TRBJ1-4; D might be TRBD1 (5 bases). Germline V CDR1 and CDR2: MRHNA, SNTAGT. This CDR3 comprises 17 residues. V was shortened by 4 bases and J by 5 bases, with 20 bases between the two germline ends. CDR3 loop: CASSVLGWGEVNEKLFF. For the CDR3, the DNA is TGTGCCAGCAGTGTTCTGGGTTGGGGCGAGGTAAATGAAAAACTGTTTTTT.

This clone was detected only once. This sequence joins TRBV30 and TRBJ2-5, with 10 bases aligning to TRBD1. Germline assignment: CDR1 GTSNPN and CDR2 SVGIG (reference sequence). With V trimmed by 4 bases and J by 6 bases, 8 bases remained unmatched. The CDR3 runs 14 residues. This chain's CDR3 is CAWNGQGGLKTQYF. The CDR3 DNA sequence: TGTGCCTGGAACGGACAGGGGGGTTTGAAGACCCAGTACTTC.

The rearrangement joins TRBV5-5 to TRBJ2-5; tentatively, D is TRBD1 (6 bases). The V gene lost 4 bases and the J gene lost 2 bases, with 12 bases spanning the gap. This CDR3 has 14 residues. Germline loops: CDR1 SGHKS, CDR2 YYEKEE (reference sequence). The CDR3, as DNA: TGTGCCAGCAGCCTCCAGGGGCAGCAAGAGACCCAGTACTTC. Its translation: CASSLQGQQETQYF. Combining the CDR3 with reference TRBV5-5 and TRBJ2-5 gives the whole variable domain DAGVTQSPTHLIKTRGQQVTLRCSPISGHKSVSWYQQVLGQGPQFIFQYYEKEERGRGNFPDRFSARQFPNYSSELNVNALLLGDSALYLCASSLQGQQETQYFGPGTRLLVL.

This chain joins TRBV30 and TRBJ1-1; 9 bases are a match to TRBD1. The V gene end was trimmed by 0 bases and the J gene end by 10 bases; junction bases not matched to a gene: 6. Germline values: CDR1 GTSNPN, CDR2 SVGIG (reference sequence). There are 13 residues in the CDR3. The CDR3 is CAWSVGQGVRAFF. CDR3 nucleotide sequence: TGTGCCTGGAGTGTGGGACAGGGTGTGCGAGCTTTCTTT.

The chain combines TRBV4-2 with TRBJ1-4, with 8 bases fitting TRBD1. Trimming cost V 0 bases and J 6 bases; bases outside gene matches: 12. This CDR3 has 18 amino acids. Germline V gives CDR1 LGHNA, CDR2 YNFKEQ. The CDR3 sequence: CASSQDRRVRGQDEKLFF. DNA for the CDR3: TGTGCCAGCAGCCAAGATAGGCGAGTCAGGGGGCAGGATGAAAAACTGTTTTTT.

Points on this clone: This sample also contains other DNA sequences that code for the same CDR3. This sequence joins TRBV14 and TRBJ2-2, with D perhaps TRBD1 (5 bases). This CDR3 comprises 14 residues. V lost 3 bases to trimming and J lost 5 bases, with 10 bases between them. Germline V gives CDR1 SGHDN, CDR2 FVKESK. The CDR3 loop is CASSHRVGTGELFF. CDR3 bases: TGTGCCAGCAGCCACAGGGTGGGAACCGGGGAGCTGTTTTTT.

In this sample, this clone turned up a few times. Other DNA sequences in this specimen translate into the identical CDR3. J is TRBJ2-1 and V is TRBV29-1; TRBD1 aligns across 12 bases. The CDR3 covers 12 residues. Losses at the gene ends were 6 bases for V and 9 bases for J; bases not matched to a gene: 3. Germline assignment: CDR1 SQVTM and CDR2 ANQGSEA. The CDR3 bases are TGCAGCGTGGGGACAGGGGGCGGTGAGCAGTTCTTC. Protein product: CSVGTGGGEQFF.

This chain joins TRBV19 and TRBJ1-2; D not certain. Germline V gives CDR1 LNHDA, CDR2 SQIVND (reference sequence). The CDR3 sequence is 13 residues long. Trimming took off 5 bases at V and 4 bases at J, with 11 bases between the two ends. The CDR3 coding sequence is TGTGCCAGTAGTGCATCAGAGCGCTATGGCTACACCTTC. Its translation: CASSASERYGYTF.

The chain employs TRBV16 and TRBJ1-5; no reliable D call. V lost 1 base to trimming and J lost 10 bases, with 11 bases between them. The CDR3 covers 13 residues. CDR1 and CDR2 from the germline V gene are KGHSY and FQNENV. The CDR3 reads CASSQYEGDPQHF. In DNA form, the CDR3 reads TGTGCCAGCAGCCAATATGAGGGAGATCCCCAGCATTTT.

The chain combines TRBV11-2 with TRBJ1-2; 8 bases map to TRBD1. Looked up from germline, CDR1 is SGHAT and CDR2 is FQNNGV. Unmatched junction bases numbered 3, after V lost 1 base and J lost 8 bases. The CDR3 contains 13 residues. The CDR3 loop is CASSLVTGGGYTF. In nucleotides, the CDR3 is TGTGCCAGCAGCTTAGTTACAGGGGGAGGCTACACCTTC.

The chain is built from TRBV5-1 and TRBJ2-7, with TRBD2 matching over 8 bases. This CDR3 spans 15 amino acids. CDR1 and CDR2 (germline): SGHRS, YFSETQ. V gave up 4 bases and J gave up 2 bases; unmatched junction bases: 8. In DNA, the CDR3 is TGCGCCAGCAGCCCGGGGGGTAGCGGGACCTACGAGCAGTACTTC. Its protein product is CASSPGGSGTYEQYF.

The chain employs TRBV19 and TRBJ1-5; 7 bases align to TRBD1. The length of the CDR3 is 19 residues. In germline, CDR1 is LNHDA, CDR2 SQIVND (reference sequence). V lost 5 bases and J lost 2; bases outside the gene matches: 18. The CDR3 region has the DNA TGTGCCAGTAGTTTCCCGACAGGGAGGAGGCTTAGCGGCAATCAGCCCCAGCATTTT. Residues: CASSFPTGRRLSGNQPQHF.

The chain joins TRBV12-3 or TRBV12-4 to TRBJ2-7; TRBD2 is a possible D gene (6 bases). The CDR3 covers 13 residues. The V gene lost 6 bases and the J gene lost 2 bases, with 11 bases spanning the gap. CDR3: CASSLGGPYEQYF. The DNA for the CDR3 is TGTGCCAGCAGCCTGGGGGGACCCTACGAGCAGTACTTC.

The chain carries TRBV7-9 and TRBJ1-1, with D unclear. The CDR3 runs 12 residues. Trimming left V 2 bases short and J 4 bases short, with 5 bases between. CDR1 SEHNR and CDR2 FQNEAQ come from the germline V gene (reference sequence). The CDR3 is CASSLWLTEAFF. The CDR3 nucleotides are TGTGCCAGCAGCTTATGGCTCACTGAAGCTTTCTTT.

The V gene is TRBV5-1, the J gene TRBJ2-7; TRBD1 agrees at 8 bases. CDR1 is SGHRS, CDR2 YFSETQ, per germline. V lost 0 bases, J lost 7 bases, and 21 bases stayed unmatched. The CDR3 has 19 amino acids. This chain's CDR3 is CASSLAPLHRGKGTPEQYF. DNA for the CDR3: TGCGCCAGCAGCTTGGCGCCTTTACACAGGGGGAAAGGGACTCCTGAGCAGTACTTC. Filled out from reference TRBV5-1 and TRBJ2-7, the complete variable domain reads KAGVTQTPRYLIKTRGQQVTLSCSPISGHRSVSWYQQTPGQGLQFLFEYFSETQRNKGNFPGRFSGRQFSNSRSEMNVSTLELGDSALYLCASSLAPLHRGKGTPEQYFGPGTRLTVT.

The V gene is TRBV9, the J gene TRBJ1-4, with a weak D call TRBD1 (6 bases). CDR3 length equals 18 residues. Germline values: CDR1 SGDLS, CDR2 YYNGEE. The V end lost 3 bases, the J end lost 5 bases, and 23 bases lay between the germline ends. In DNA, the CDR3 is TGTGCCAGCAGCGCCGGGGACCAGGGGATGCGTCGGAATGAAAAACTGTTTTTT. Translation gives CASSAGDQGMRRNEKLFF.

The chain is built from TRBV7-2 and TRBJ1-3; a possible D gene is TRBD1 (5 bases). V lost 1 base and J 0 bases, leaving 16 bases between the germline ends. The germline CDR1 and CDR2 sequences are SGHTA and FQGNSA. The CDR3 consists of 18 residues. CDR3 protein: CASSLVAGSGVSGNTIYF. The CDR3 DNA sequence: TGTGCCAGCAGCTTAGTAGCCGGGTCGGGGGTCTCTGGAAACACCATATATTTT.

The J gene is TRBJ2-1, the V gene TRBV19; 10 bases line up with TRBD2. The CDR3 runs to 15 residues. The V segment lost 3 bases and the J segment 5 bases; nucleotides outside the gene matches: 4. In germline, CDR1 is LNHDA, CDR2 SQIVND (reference sequence). The DNA for the CDR3 is TGTGCCAGTAGTATTTCTAGCGGGAGTCACAATGAGCAGTTCTTC. It yields the protein CASSISSGSHNEQFF. Full variable domain (missing parts from reference TRBV19 and TRBJ2-1): DGGITQSPKYLFRKEGQNVTLSCEQNLNHDAMYWYRQDPGQGLRLIYYSQIVNDFQKGDIAEGYSVSREKKESFPLTVTSAQKNPTAFYLCASSISSGSHNEQFFGPGTRLTVL.

The genes are TRBV24-1 and TRBJ1-5, with no clear D. Trimming removed 4 bases from V and 5 bases from J, with 11 bases in between. In germline, CDR1 is KGHDR, CDR2 SFDVKD. This CDR3 comprises 14 residues. CDR3 DNA: TGTGCCACCAGTGAGTCCCAGTCTTATCAGCCCCAGCATTTT. Protein: CATSESQSYQPQHF.